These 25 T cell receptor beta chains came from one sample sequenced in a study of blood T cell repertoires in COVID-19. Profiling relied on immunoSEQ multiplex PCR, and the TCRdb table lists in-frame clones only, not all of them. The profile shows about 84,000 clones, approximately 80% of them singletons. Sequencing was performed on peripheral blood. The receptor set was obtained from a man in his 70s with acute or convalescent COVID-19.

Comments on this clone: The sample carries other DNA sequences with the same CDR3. The CDR3 here is CASSTGTATNEKLFF. CDR3 DNA: TGTGCCAGTAGTACTGGGACAGCAACTAATGAAAAACTGTTTTTT. The V and J genes are TRBV19 and TRBJ1-4; 7 positions agree with TRBD1. CDR1 is LNHDA and CDR2 is SQIVND in the germline V gene (reference sequence). J gave up 0 bases and V 4 bases, and 2 bases lay outside the gene matches. CDR3 length equals 15 residues. The full variable domain, completed using reference TRBV19 and TRBJ1-4, is DGGITQSPKYLFRKEGQNVTLSCEQNLNHDAMYWYRQDPGQGLRLIYYSQIVNDFQKGDIAEGYSVSREKKESFPLTVTSAQKNPTAFYLCASSTGTATNEKLFFGSGTQLSVL.

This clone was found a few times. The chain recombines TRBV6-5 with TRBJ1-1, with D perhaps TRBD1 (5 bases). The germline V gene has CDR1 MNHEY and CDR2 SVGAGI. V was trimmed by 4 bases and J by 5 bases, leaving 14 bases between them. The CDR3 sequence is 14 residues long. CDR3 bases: TGTGCCAGCAGTTCCGGGACTCCTGGGACTGAAGCTTTCTTT. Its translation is CASSSGTPGTEAFF.

The CDR3 region has the DNA TGTGCCAGCAGCTTAGTTACAGGCCCAGACCCTCCATATAGCAATCAGCCCCAGCATTTT. Residues: CASSLVTGPDPPYSNQPQHF. The V and J genes are TRBV7-4 and TRBJ1-5; tentative D call: TRBD1 (5 bases). Germline V CDR1 and CDR2: SGHVT, SQSDAQ. Deletions cut 1 base from V and 0 bases from J, with 22 bases between. This CDR3 spans 20 amino acids.

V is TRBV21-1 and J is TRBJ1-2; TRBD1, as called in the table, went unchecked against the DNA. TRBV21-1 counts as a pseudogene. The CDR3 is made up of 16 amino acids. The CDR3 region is CASSTSSWTGRYGYTF. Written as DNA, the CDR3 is TGTGCCAGCAGCACCTCTAGCTGGACAGGGCGCTATGGCTACACCTTC.

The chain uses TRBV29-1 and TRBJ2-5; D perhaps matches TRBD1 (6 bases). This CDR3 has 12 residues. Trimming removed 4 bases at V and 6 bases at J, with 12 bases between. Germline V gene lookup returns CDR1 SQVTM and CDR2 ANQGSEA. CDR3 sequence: CSVGGQGKTQYF. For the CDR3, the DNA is TGCAGCGTTGGGGGGCAGGGGAAGACCCAGTACTTC.

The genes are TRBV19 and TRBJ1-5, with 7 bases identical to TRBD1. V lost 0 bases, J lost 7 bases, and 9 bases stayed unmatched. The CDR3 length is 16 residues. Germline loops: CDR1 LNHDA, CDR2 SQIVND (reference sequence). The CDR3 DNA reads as TGTGCCAGTAGTATAGATGGGGGGACAGTAGGCCAGCCCCAGCATTTT. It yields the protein CASSIDGGTVGQPQHF.

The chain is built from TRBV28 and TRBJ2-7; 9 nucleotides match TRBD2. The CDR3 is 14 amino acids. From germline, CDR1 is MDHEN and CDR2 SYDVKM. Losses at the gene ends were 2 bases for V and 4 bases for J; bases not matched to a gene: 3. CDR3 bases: TGTGCCAGCAGTTTAACTAGCGGGTTGTACGAGCAGTACTTC. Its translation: CASSLTSGLYEQYF.

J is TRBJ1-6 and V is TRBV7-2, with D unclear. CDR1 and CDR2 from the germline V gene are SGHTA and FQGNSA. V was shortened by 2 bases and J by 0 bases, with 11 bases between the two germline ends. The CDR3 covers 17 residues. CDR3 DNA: TGTGCCAGCAGCTTATGGGGTGCGGGCTCCTATAATTCACCCCTCCACTTT. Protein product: CASSLWGAGSYNSPLHF.

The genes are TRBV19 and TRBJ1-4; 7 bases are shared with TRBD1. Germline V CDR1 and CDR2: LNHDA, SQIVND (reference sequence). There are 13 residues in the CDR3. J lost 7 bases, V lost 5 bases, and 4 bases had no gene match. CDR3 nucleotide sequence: TGTGCCAGTAGTTGGAACAGGGGTGAAAAACTGTTTTTT. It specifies CASSWNRGEKLFF. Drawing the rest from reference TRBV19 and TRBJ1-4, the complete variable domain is DGGITQSPKYLFRKEGQNVTLSCEQNLNHDAMYWYRQDPGQGLRLIYYSQIVNDFQKGDIAEGYSVSREKKESFPLTVTSAQKNPTAFYLCASSWNRGEKLFFGSGTQLSVL.

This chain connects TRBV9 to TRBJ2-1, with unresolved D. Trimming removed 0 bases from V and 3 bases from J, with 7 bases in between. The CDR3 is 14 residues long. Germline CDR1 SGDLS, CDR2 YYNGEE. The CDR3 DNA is TGTGCCAGCAGCGTAGGAGGCGGCTACAATGAGCAGTTCTTC. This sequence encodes CASSVGGGYNEQFF.

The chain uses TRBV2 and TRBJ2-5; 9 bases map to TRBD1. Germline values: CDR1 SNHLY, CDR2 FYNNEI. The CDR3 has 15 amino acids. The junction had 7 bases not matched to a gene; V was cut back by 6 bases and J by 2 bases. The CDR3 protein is CASSGDDRGQETQYF. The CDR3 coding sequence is TGTGCCAGCAGCGGGGATGACAGGGGGCAAGAGACCCAGTACTTC.

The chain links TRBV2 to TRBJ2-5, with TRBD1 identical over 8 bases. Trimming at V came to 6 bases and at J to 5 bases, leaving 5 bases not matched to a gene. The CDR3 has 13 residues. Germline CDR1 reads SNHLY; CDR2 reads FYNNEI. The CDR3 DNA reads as TGTGCCAGCAGGACAGGGGTTGGGGAGACCCAGTACTTC. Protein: CASRTGVGETQYF.

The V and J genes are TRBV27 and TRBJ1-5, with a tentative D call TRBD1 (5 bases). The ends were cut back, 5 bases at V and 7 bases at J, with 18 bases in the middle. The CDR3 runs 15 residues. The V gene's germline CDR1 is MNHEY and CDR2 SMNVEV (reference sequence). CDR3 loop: CASSPQGRINQPQHF. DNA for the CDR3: TGTGCCAGCAGTCCCCAGGGTCGGATCAACCAGCCCCAGCATTTT.

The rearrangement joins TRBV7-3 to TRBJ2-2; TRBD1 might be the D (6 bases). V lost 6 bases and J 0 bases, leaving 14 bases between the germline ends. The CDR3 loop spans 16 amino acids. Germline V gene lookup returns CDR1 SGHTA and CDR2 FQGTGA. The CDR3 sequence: CASRMDSAPNTGELFF. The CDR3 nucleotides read TGTGCCAGCAGAATGGACAGTGCTCCGAACACCGGGGAGCTGTTTTTT.

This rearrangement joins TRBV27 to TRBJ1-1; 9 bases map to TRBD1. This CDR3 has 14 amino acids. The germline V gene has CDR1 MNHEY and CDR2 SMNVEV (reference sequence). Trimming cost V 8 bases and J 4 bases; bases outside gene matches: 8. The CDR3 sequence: CASGRQGVGTEAFF. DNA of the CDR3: TGTGCCAGCGGACGACAGGGGGTGGGCACTGAAGCTTTCTTT.

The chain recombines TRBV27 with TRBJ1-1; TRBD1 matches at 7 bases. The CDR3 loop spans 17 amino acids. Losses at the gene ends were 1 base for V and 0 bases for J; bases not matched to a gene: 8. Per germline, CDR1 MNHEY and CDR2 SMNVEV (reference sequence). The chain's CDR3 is CASSLFRDRRMNTEAFF. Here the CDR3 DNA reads TGTGCCAGCAGTTTATTCCGGGACAGAAGAATGAACACTGAAGCTTTCTTT.

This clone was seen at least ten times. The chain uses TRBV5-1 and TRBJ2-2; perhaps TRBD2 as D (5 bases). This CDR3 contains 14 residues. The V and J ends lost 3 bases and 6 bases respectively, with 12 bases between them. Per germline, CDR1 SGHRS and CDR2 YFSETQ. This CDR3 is CASSSGLVAGELFF. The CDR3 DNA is TGCGCCAGCAGCTCCGGACTCGTCGCCGGGGAGCTGTTTTTT.

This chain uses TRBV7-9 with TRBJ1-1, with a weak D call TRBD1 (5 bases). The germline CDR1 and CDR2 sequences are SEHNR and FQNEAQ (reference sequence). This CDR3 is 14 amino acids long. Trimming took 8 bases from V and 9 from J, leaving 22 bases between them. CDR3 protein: CASVNSARALKAFF. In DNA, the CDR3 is TGTGCCAGCGTGAATTCTGCCAGGGCCCTCAAAGCTTTCTTT.

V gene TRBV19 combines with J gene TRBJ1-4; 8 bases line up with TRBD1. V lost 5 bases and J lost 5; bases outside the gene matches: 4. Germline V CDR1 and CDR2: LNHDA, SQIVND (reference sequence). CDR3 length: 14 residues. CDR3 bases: TGTGCCAGTAGTGACAGGGGATCAAATGAAAAACTGTTTTTT. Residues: CASSDRGSNEKLFF.

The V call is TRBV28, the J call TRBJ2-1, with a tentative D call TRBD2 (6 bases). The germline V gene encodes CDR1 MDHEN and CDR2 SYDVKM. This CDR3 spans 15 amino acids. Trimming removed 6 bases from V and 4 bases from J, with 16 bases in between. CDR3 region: CASRLGTFSYNEQFF. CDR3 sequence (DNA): TGTGCCAGCAGACTCGGGACTTTCTCATACAATGAGCAGTTCTTC.

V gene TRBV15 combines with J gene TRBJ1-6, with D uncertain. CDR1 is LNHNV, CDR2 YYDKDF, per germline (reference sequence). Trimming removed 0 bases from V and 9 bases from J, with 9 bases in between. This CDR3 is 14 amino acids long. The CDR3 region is CATSREMESSPLHF. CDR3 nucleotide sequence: TGTGCCACCAGCAGAGAGATGGAGAGTTCACCCCTCCACTTT.

The DNA for the CDR3 is TGCGCCAGCAGCCCCCAGGCGGGCGCGAACACTGAAGCTTTCTTT. Translating it yields CASSPQAGANTEAFF. V gene TRBV5-1 combines with J gene TRBJ1-1; unclear D gene. V gave up 4 bases and J gave up 1 base, with 14 bases separating them. The CDR3 sequence is 15 residues long. Germline assignment: CDR1 SGHRS and CDR2 YFSETQ.

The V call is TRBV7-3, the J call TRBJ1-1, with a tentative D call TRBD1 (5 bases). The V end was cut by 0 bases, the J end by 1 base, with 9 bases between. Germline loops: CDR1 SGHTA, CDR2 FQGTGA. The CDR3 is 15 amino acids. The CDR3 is CASSLTGGGNTEAFF. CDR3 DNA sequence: TGTGCCAGCAGCTTAACGGGCGGGGGGAACACTGAAGCTTTCTTT.

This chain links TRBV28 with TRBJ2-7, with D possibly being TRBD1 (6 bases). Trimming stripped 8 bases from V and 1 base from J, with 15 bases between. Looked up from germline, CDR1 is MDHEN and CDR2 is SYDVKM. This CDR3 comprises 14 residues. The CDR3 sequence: CASSGQPISYEQYF. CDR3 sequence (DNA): TGTGCCAGCTCCGGACAGCCTATATCCTACGAGCAGTACTTC.

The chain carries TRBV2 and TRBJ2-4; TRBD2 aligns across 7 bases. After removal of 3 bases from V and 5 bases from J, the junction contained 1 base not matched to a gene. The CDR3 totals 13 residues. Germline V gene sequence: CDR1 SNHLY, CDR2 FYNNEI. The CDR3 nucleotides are TGTGCCAGCAGTGAGGGAGGGGAAAACATTCAGTACTTC. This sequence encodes CASSEGGENIQYF.